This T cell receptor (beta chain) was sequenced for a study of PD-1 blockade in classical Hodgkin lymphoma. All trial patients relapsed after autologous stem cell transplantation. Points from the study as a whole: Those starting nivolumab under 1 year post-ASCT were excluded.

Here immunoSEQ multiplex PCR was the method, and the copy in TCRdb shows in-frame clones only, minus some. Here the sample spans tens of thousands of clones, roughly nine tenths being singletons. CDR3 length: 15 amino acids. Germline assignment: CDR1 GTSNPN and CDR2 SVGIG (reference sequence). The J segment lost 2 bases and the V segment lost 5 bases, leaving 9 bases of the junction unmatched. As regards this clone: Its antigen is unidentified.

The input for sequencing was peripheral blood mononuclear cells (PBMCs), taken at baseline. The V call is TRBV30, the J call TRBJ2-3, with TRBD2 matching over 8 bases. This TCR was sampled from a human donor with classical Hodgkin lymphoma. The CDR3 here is CAWGPSGSSTDTQYF. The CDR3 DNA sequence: TGTGCCTGGGGGCCCAGCGGGAGCTCCACAGATACGCAGTATTTT. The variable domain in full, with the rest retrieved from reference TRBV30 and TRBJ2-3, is SQTIHQWPATLVQPVGSPLSLECTVEGTSNPNLYWYRQAAGRGLQLLFYSVGIGQISSEVPQNLSASRPQDRQFILSSKKLLLSDSGFYLCAWGPSGSSTDTQYFGPGTRLTVL.